The present entry profiles one T cell receptor (beta chain) with its context. Antigen: not known. TCR beta sequencing was performed on blood CD8+ and CD4+ T cells. TEMRA cells underwent FACS enrichment and CD8+ and CD4+ T cells underwent negative isolation. Reverse transcription of roughly 0.5 to 1 ug RNA was carried out with random hexamers. immunoSEQ multiplex PCR amplified TCR beta CDR3 across 54 Vbeta, 13 Jbeta. TCRdb re-analysed the immunoSEQ multiplex PCR reads in MiXCR, keeping a single row per CDR3 protein. The sample includes about 140,000 distinct CDR3 sequences, roughly 94% of them seen just once. This sample is part of a study of CD8 T cells in Susac syndrome. Overall study results and limits: Individuals included in the TCR sequencing and HLA analysis were acknowledged by the study to be relatively few in number.

The sequenced sample was CD4+ T cells from PBMCs. This TCR came from a human donor in good health.

The CDR3 here is CASRSVYGYTF. Here the CDR3 DNA reads TGTGCCAGCAGATCGGTCTATGGCTACACCTTC. This chain links TRBV6-1 with TRBJ1-2; D gene uncertain. Germline-derived CDR1 and CDR2 are MNHNS and SASEGT. V gave up 6 bases and J gave up 4 bases, with 6 bases separating them. This CDR3 comprises 11 residues.